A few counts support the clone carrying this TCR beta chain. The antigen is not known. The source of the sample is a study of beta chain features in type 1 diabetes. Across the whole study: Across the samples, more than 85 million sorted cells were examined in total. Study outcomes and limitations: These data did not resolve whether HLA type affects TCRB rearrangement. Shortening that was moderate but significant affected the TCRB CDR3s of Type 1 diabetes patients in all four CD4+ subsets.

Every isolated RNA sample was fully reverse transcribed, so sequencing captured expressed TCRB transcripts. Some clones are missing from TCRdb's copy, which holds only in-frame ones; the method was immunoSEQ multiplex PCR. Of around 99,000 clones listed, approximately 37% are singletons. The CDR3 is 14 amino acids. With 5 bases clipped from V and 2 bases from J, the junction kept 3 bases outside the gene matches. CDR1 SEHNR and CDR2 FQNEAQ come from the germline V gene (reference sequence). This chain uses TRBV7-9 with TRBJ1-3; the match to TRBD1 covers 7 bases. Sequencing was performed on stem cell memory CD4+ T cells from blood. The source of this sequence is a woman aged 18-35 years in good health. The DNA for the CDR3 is TGTGCCAGCAGCACAGGGGTACCTGGAAACACCATATATTTT. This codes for CASSTGVPGNTIYF. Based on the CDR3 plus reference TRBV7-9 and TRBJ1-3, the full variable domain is DTGVSQNPRHKITKRGQNVTFRCDPISEHNRLYWYRQTLGQGPEFLTYFQNEAQLEKSRLLSDRFSAERPKGSFSTLEIQRTEQGDSAMYLCASSTGVPGNTIYFGEGSWLTVV.